These T cell receptor beta chains were read from a single sample in a study of blood T cells in healthy people across ages. In TCRdb, the 5' RACE reads were re-called with MiXCR into one record per CDR3 protein. The data hold some 1.4 million distinct CDR3 sequences, with approximately 40% observed a single time. The specimen sequenced was blood. All receptors derive from a woman aged 18-35 years in good health. Each CDR3 is given with its conserved first and last residue. D genes are given only for firm matches. Where a row states a size, it is once, few, many or the class of an expanded clone; other rows omit it.

J gene	V gene	clone size	D gene	CDR3 protein	CDR3 DNA
TRBJ2-1	TRBV28	few	NA	CASSLPSSSYNEQFF	TGTGCCAGCAGTTTACCCTCGAGCTCCTACAATGAGCAGTTCTTC
TRBJ1-2	TRBV20-1	NA	NA	CSARDPGAGDYGYTF	TGCAGTGCTAGAGATCCAGGGGCGGGTGACTATGGCTACACCTTC
TRBJ2-1	TRBV7-8	few	TRBD2	CASSLGSSGSSYNEQFF	TGTGCCAGCAGCTTAGGGTCTAGCGGGAGCTCCTACAATGAGCAGTTCTTC
TRBJ2-1	TRBV5-1	NA	TRBD2	CASSLRSSGIEQFF	TGCGCCAGCAGCTTGCGGAGTAGCGGGATTGAGCAGTTCTTC
TRBJ2-1	TRBV4-2	few	TRBD2	CASSPLAGFNNEQFF	TGTGCCAGCAGCCCGCTAGCGGGATTCAACAATGAGCAGTTCTTC
TRBJ2-1	TRBV27	many	NA	CASSLLSSYNEQFF	TGTGCCAGCAGTTTGCTAAGCTCCTACAATGAGCAGTTCTTC
TRBJ2-7	TRBV7-9	NA	NA	CASIFGSGGGAGEQYF	TGTGCCAGCATCTTCGGCTCAGGTGGGGGCGCGGGGGAGCAGTACTTC
TRBJ1-1	TRBV6-5	NA	NA	CASSYSDVMNTEAFF	TGTGCCAGCAGTTACTCGGACGTAATGAACACTGAAGCTTTCTTT
TRBJ1-2	TRBV2	few	NA	CASSEADYGYTF	TGTGCCAGCAGTGAAGCTGACTATGGCTACACCTTC
TRBJ1-1	TRBV6-5	NA	NA	CASSRALWDTEAFF	TGTGCCAGCAGTAGAGCCCTCTGGGACACTGAAGCTTTCTTT
TRBJ2-4	TRBV9	few	NA	CASAGWGDIQYF	TGTGCCAGCGCCGGTTGGGGTGACATTCAGTACTTC
TRBJ2-5	TRBV20-1	few	TRBD1	CSARAGGRETQYF	TGCAGTGCTAGGGCAGGGGGCCGAGAGACCCAGTACTTC
TRBJ2-1	TRBV27	NA	TRBD1	CASSLSGGGEQFF	TGTGCCAGCAGTTTATCAGGGGGCGGGGAGCAGTTCTTC
TRBJ2-6	TRBV6-5	NA	NA	CASSYVGSGANVLTF	TGTGCCAGCAGTTACGTAGGCTCTGGGGCCAACGTCCTGACTTTC
TRBJ2-3	TRBV12-3/TRBV12-4	many	NA	CASRKEDTQYF	TGTGCCAGCAGGAAGGAAGATACGCAGTATTTT
TRBJ2-2	TRBV3-1	NA	NA	CASSRSGVYYTGELFF	TGTGCCAGCAGCCGCTCGGGGGTATATTACACCGGGGAGCTGTTTTTT
TRBJ1-2	TRBV12-3/TRBV12-4	NA	NA	CASRRASLGGGYTF	TGTGCCAGCAGACGGGCCTCCCTAGGTGGTGGCTACACCTTC
TRBJ1-2	TRBV3-1	NA	NA	CASSQDAGNYGYTF	TGTGCCAGCAGCCAAGATGCAGGGAACTATGGCTACACCTTC
TRBJ1-5	TRBV5-1	few	TRBD1	CASSPGQGIAGLRGNQPQHF	TGCGCCAGCAGCCCGGGACAGGGCATAGCGGGACTGAGGGGAAATCAGCCCCAGCATTTT
TRBJ1-1	TRBV2	once	NA	CASSTTAGPTEAFF	TGTGCCAGCAGTACCACCGCGGGTCCCACTGAAGCTTTCTTT
TRBJ2-3	TRBV13	few	NA	CASSSPGVTDTSTDTQYF	TGTGCCAGCAGCTCCCCTGGAGTGACGGACACTAGCACAGATACGCAGTATTTT
TRBJ2-7	TRBV6-5	few	NA	CASSTAVGNYEQYF	TGTGCCAGCAGTACGGCCGTTGGTAACTACGAGCAGTACTTC
TRBJ1-3	TRBV6-1	once	NA	CASSEGMLNTIYF	TGTGCCAGCAGTGAAGGGATGTTAAACACCATATATTTT
TRBJ2-3	TRBV28	NA	NA	CASSLRAGNTQYF	TGTGCCAGCAGTTTAAGAGCGGGCAATACGCAGTATTTT
TRBJ2-3	TRBV19	NA	NA	CASSIDPGGPTDTQYF	TGTGCCAGTAGTATAGACCCTGGCGGGCCCACAGATACGCAGTATTTT
TRBJ2-1	TRBV15	few	NA	CATSRDWGGPVNEQFF	TGTGCCACCAGCAGAGATTGGGGCGGGCCAGTCAATGAGCAGTTCTTC
TRBJ1-5	TRBV19	once	TRBD1	CASKGGQGRDQPQHF	TGTGCCAGTAAGGGGGGACAGGGCAGGGATCAGCCCCAGCATTTT